A single sample is the source of the 24 T cell receptor beta chains below, sequenced in a study of blood T cell repertoires in COVID-19. The table came from immunoSEQ multiplex PCR; TCRdb's copy has only in-frame clones and leaves some out. The sample holds 93,000 or so clones; roughly 90% are singletons and the top ten take roughly 6%. Sequencing was carried out using peripheral blood. Receptor source: a human donor in a cohort sampled during active COVID-19.

DNA for the CDR3: TGTGCCAGCTTTCCTAGCGGGAGAAATAATGAGCAGTTCTTC. Protein sequence: CASFPSGRNNEQFF. The genes are TRBV7-9 and TRBJ2-1; 10 bases fit TRBD2. Germline CDR1 is SEHNR and CDR2 is FQNEAQ (reference sequence). The J segment lost 7 bases and the V segment lost 8 bases, leaving 8 bases of the junction unmatched. The CDR3 is 14 amino acids.

This clone was recorded only once. V and J are TRBV6-5 and TRBJ2-7, with 8 bases matching TRBD2. Germline CDR1 reads MNHEY; CDR2 reads SVGAGI. The CDR3 length is 15 residues. J lost 4 bases, V lost 0 bases, and 5 bases had no gene match. Here the CDR3 reads CASSYSGTSFYEQYF. In DNA form, the CDR3 reads TGTGCCAGCAGTTACTCCGGGACTAGTTTTTACGAGCAGTACTTC.

This chain connects TRBV7-2 to TRBJ1-2; no firm D call. The V and J ends lost 6 bases and 3 bases respectively, with 11 bases between them. Looked up from germline, CDR1 is SGHTA and CDR2 is FQGNSA. The CDR3 sequence is 13 residues long. CDR3 in DNA: TGTGCCAGCAGTTCCCAACTGGACTATGGCTACACCTTC. Its translation is CASSSQLDYGYTF.

This clone was recorded a few times. The rearrangement links TRBV4-1 to TRBJ2-7, with 8 bases aligning to TRBD2. There are 15 residues in the CDR3. J gave up 0 bases and V 3 bases, and 4 bases lay outside the gene matches. Germline V CDR1 and CDR2: MGHRA, YSYEKL. The CDR3 region is CASSQGLAGSYEQYF. CDR3 nucleotides: TGCGCCAGCAGCCAGGGTCTAGCGGGCTCCTACGAGCAGTACTTC.

The chain couples TRBV24-1 to TRBJ2-7, with 10 bases lining up with TRBD1. Trimming removed 3 bases from V and 7 bases from J; junction bases left unmatched: 5. The CDR3 runs to 14 residues. CDR1 is KGHDR, CDR2 SFDVKD, per germline. The CDR3 spells CATSDGGTGDEQYF. DNA for the CDR3: TGTGCCACCAGTGATGGAGGGACAGGGGATGAGCAGTACTTC.

The V and J genes are TRBV29-1 and TRBJ2-3; 8 nucleotides agree with TRBD2. V lost 0 bases to trimming and J lost 0 bases; unmatched junction nucleotides: 2. The CDR3 runs to 15 residues. CDR1 and CDR2 (germline): SQVTM, ANQGSEA. CDR3 bases: TGCAGCGTTGAAGAAGCGGGGGCCAGCACAGATACGCAGTATTTT. Protein: CSVEEAGASTDTQYF.

V gene TRBV11-3 combines with J gene TRBJ2-1; 7 bases align to TRBD2. The germline gives CDR1 SGHNT, CDR2 YENEEA. The CDR3 loop spans 19 amino acids. After removal of 0 bases from V and 0 bases from J, the junction contained 11 bases not matched to a gene. The CDR3 DNA sequence: TGTGCCAGCAGCTTAGATGGCCGGGCTAGCGGTCTCTCCTACAATGAGCAGTTCTTC. This gives the protein CASSLDGRASGLSYNEQFF.

This sequence joins TRBV3-1 (or the pseudogene TRBV3-2) and TRBJ2-3, with 8 bases aligning to TRBD1. The CDR3 is made up of 15 amino acids. The ends lost 4 bases at V and 2 bases at J; junction bases unmatched: 5. CDR1 and CDR2 (germline): LGHDT, YNNKEL (reference sequence). CDR3: CASSPGTGYTDTQYF. The DNA for the CDR3 is TGTGCCAGCAGCCCCGGGACAGGTTACACAGATACGCAGTATTTT.

A remark on this clone: At one boundary the junction diverges from the germline segment, which might be a read error. The chain joins TRBV30 to TRBJ1-6; 10 bases agree with TRBD1. CDR1 and CDR2 (germline): GTSNPN, SVGIG (reference sequence). The CDR3 consists of 16 residues. This CDR3 is CAWSPPTGGYDSPLHF. In DNA form, the CDR3 reads TGTGCCTGGAGTCCCCCGACAGGGGGCTATGATTCACCCCTCCACTTT. Drawing the rest from reference TRBV30 and TRBJ1-6, the complete variable domain is SQTIHQWPATLVQPVGSPLSLECTVEGTSNPNLYWYRQAAGRGLQLLFYSVGIGQISSEVPQNLSASRPQDRQFILSSKKLLLSDSGFYLCAWSPPTGGYDSPLHFGNGTRLTVT.

The rearrangement links TRBV29-1 to TRBJ2-3; unclear D gene. The CDR3 is made up of 11 amino acids. Deletions cut 7 bases from V and 1 base from J, with 6 bases between. The V gene's germline CDR1 is SQVTM and CDR2 ANQGSEA. The CDR3 DNA reads TGCAGCGCCGTCGGCACAGATACGCAGTATTTT. Its protein product is CSAVGTDTQYF.

The V call is TRBV5-8, the J call TRBJ2-2, with D maybe TRBD1 (6 bases). The V end lost 1 base, the J end lost 7 bases, and 11 bases lay between the germline ends. Germline V gene lookup returns CDR1 SGHTS and CDR2 YDEGEE. The CDR3 consists of 14 residues. This CDR3 reads CASSLTGWDGELFF. The CDR3 nucleotides are TGTGCCAGCAGCTTGACAGGGTGGGACGGGGAGCTGTTTTTT.

This clone was detected only once. The rearrangement links TRBV5-1 to TRBJ2-1; tentatively, D is TRBD1 (5 bases). V was clipped by 4 bases and J by 8 bases, with 19 bases between them. The CDR3 has 15 amino acids. From germline, CDR1 is SGHRS and CDR2 YFSETQ. The CDR3 DNA reads TGCGCCAGCAGCCTGGTTTTGGGGCGTATGGATGAGCAGTTCTTC. Translation: CASSLVLGRMDEQFF.

This clone was detected once. This chain connects TRBV11-3 to TRBJ2-1; 10 bases line up with TRBD2. The J segment lost 5 bases and the V segment lost 5 bases, leaving 6 bases of the junction unmatched. Germline V lookup: CDR1 SGHNT, CDR2 YENEEA. The CDR3 consists of 15 residues. This CDR3 is CASSPGLAEDNEQFF. For the CDR3, the DNA is TGTGCCAGCAGCCCAGGACTAGCGGAGGACAATGAGCAGTTCTTC. The full variable domain, its missing parts supplied by reference TRBV11-3 and TRBJ2-1, is EAGVVQSPRYKIIEKKQPVAFWCNPISGHNTLYWYLQNLGQGPELLIRYENEEAVDDSQLPKDRFSAERLKGVDSTLKIQPAELGDSAVYLCASSPGLAEDNEQFFGPGTRLTVL.

This chain uses TRBV11-3 with TRBJ2-1; D unclear. Trimming stripped 5 bases from V and 3 bases from J, with 14 bases between. This CDR3 is 15 amino acids long. Germline CDR1 SGHNT, CDR2 YENEEA. The CDR3 nucleotides are TGTGCCAGCAGCCCCGAGGCCGGTGGCTACAATGAGCAGTTCTTC. Its translation: CASSPEAGGYNEQFF.

The chain is built from TRBV7-3 and TRBJ2-1; 10 bases are a match to TRBD2. V lost 5 bases to trimming and J lost 6 bases; unmatched junction nucleotides: 7. Germline CDR1 and CDR2: SGHTA and FQGTGA. This CDR3 comprises 15 residues. CDR3 residues: CASSPSSGSGNEQFF. The CDR3 nucleotides read TGTGCCAGCAGCCCCTCTAGCGGGAGTGGCAATGAGCAGTTCTTC.

This clone showed up just once. V and J are TRBV7-8 and TRBJ1-4; 9 nucleotides match TRBD1. Germline V gives CDR1 SGHVS, CDR2 FQNEAQ. The junction had 12 bases not matched to a gene; V was cut back by 5 bases and J by 8 bases. The CDR3 is made up of 16 amino acids. CDR3 bases: TGTGCCAGCAGCCCCCATGTAGGGGACAGGGAGGAAAAACTGTTTTTT. This gives the protein CASSPHVGDREEKLFF. The full variable domain, completed using reference TRBV7-8 and TRBJ1-4, is GAGVSQSPRYKVAKRGQDVALRCDPISGHVSLFWYQQALGQGPEFLTYFQNEAQLDKSGLPSDRFFAERPEGSVSTLKIQRTQQEDSAVYLCASSPHVGDREEKLFFGSGTQLSVL.

The chain joins TRBV7-9 to TRBJ1-1; the match to TRBD1 covers 9 bases. This CDR3 contains 15 residues. The V gene's germline CDR1 is SEHNR and CDR2 FQNEAQ (reference sequence). Unmatched junction bases numbered 6, after V lost 3 bases and J lost 4 bases. Here the CDR3 DNA reads TGTGCCAGCAGCTTCGGGGACAGGGAGGGCACTGAAGCTTTCTTT. The encoded protein is CASSFGDREGTEAFF.

The J gene is TRBJ2-2, the V gene TRBV4-2; TRBD2 is a possible D gene (6 bases). Germline-derived CDR1 and CDR2 are LGHNA and YNFKEQ. Trimming stripped 2 bases from V and 3 bases from J, with 13 bases between. The CDR3 length is 16 residues. The chain's CDR3 is CASSQNTSPHTGELFF. DNA for the CDR3: TGTGCCAGCAGCCAAAACACTAGCCCGCACACCGGGGAGCTGTTTTTT.

CDR3 sequence: CASTRDRHEKLFF. DNA for the CDR3: TGTGCCAGCACCAGGGACAGACATGAAAAACTGTTTTTT. The rearrangement joins TRBV2 to TRBJ1-4, with 7 positions matching TRBD1. This CDR3 has 13 amino acids. Per germline, CDR1 SNHLY and CDR2 FYNNEI. The V and J ends lost 7 bases and 6 bases, in that order; junction bases with no gene match: 5.

This chain links TRBV10-3 with TRBJ2-5; the D gene is possibly TRBD2 (5 bases). The V end was cut by 5 bases, the J end by 3 bases, with 10 bases between. The CDR3 extends over 13 amino acids. Germline loops: CDR1 ENHRY, CDR2 SYGVKD. CDR3 loop: CAISISEEETQYF. CDR3 nucleotides: TGTGCCATCAGTATTAGCGAGGAAGAGACCCAGTACTTC.

This rearrangement joins TRBV19 to TRBJ1-2; tentative D call: TRBD1 (6 bases). V dropped 3 bases and J dropped 8 bases, with 7 bases sitting between them. Germline V gene lookup returns CDR1 LNHDA and CDR2 SQIVND (reference sequence). The CDR3 is 11 residues long. The CDR3 bases are TGTGCCAGTAGTATGCAGGGGGGCTACACCTTC. It encodes CASSMQGGYTF.

The rearrangement uses TRBV11-2 and TRBJ2-5; 10 bases match TRBD1. The germline V gene encodes CDR1 SGHAT and CDR2 FQNNGV. J gave up 0 bases and V 5 bases, and 0 bases lay outside the gene matches. The CDR3 contains 14 residues. The DNA for the CDR3 is TGTGCCAGCAGCGGGACAGGGGACCAAGAGACCCAGTACTTC. It specifies CASSGTGDQETQYF.

The V and J genes are TRBV5-8 and TRBJ2-7; TRBD1 agrees at 9 bases. CDR1 and CDR2 from the germline V gene are SGHTS and YDEGEE. Trimming cost V 4 bases and J 7 bases; bases outside gene matches: 12. This CDR3 is 15 amino acids long. CDR3 coding DNA: TGTGCCAGCAGCCCGGGCCGGACAGGGGCGGGGGAGCAGTACTTC. The encoded protein is CASSPGRTGAGEQYF.

V usage is TRBV9 and J usage is TRBJ1-5; the D is unclear. The V and J ends lost 0 bases and 1 base respectively, with 5 bases between them. The CDR3 covers 14 residues. Germline-derived CDR1 and CDR2 are SGDLS and YYNGEE. CDR3 loop: CASSVGVSNQPQHF. CDR3 DNA sequence: TGTGCCAGCAGCGTAGGAGTCAGCAATCAGCCCCAGCATTTT. The full variable domain, in which reference TRBV9 and TRBJ1-5 provide the parts outside the CDR3, is DSGVTQTPKHLITATGQRVTLRCSPRSGDLSVYWYQQSLDQGLQFLIQYYNGEERAKGNILERFSAQQFPDLHSELNLSSLELGDSALYFCASSVGVSNQPQHFGDGTRLSIL.